This paragraph reports one T cell receptor (beta chain). This specimen belongs to a study of cytomegalovirus exposure and HLA in healthy donors. PCR primers comprised 60 Vbeta and 13 Jbeta primers. The protocol was immunoSEQ multiplex PCR, while the TCRdb copy is restricted to in-frame clones and leaves out a portion. This table holds about 100,000 clones, about 72% found once. The CDR3 contains 15 residues. The germline V gene has CDR1 KGHSH and CDR2 LQKENI. Trimming cost V 7 bases and J 8 bases, with 20 bases left between them. Source material: PBMCs. The TCR originated in a woman in her fifties or sixties in good health and CMV-seropositive. This chain links TRBV18 with TRBJ2-2; weak D call: TRBD2 (6 bases). CDR3: CASLARDFSSGELFF. CDR3 coding DNA: TGTGCCAGCTTGGCCCGGGACTTCTCATCGGGGGAGCTGTTTTTT.